The TCR beta chain under discussion was sequenced for a study of cytomegalovirus exposure and HLA in healthy donors. Primers for the PCR totalled 60 Vbeta and 13 Jbeta. The repertoire was sequenced with immunoSEQ multiplex PCR; TCRdb's copy has only in-frame clones and lacks some. The sample gives about 120,000 clones, around 80% of which show up once; under 15% is in the top ten. Though nominally healthy at sampling, donors likely had unrecorded immune exposures. The V end lost 7 bases, the J end lost 1 base, and 8 bases lay between the germline ends. Germline-derived CDR1 and CDR2 are MNHEY and SVGAGI. This CDR3 contains 13 residues.

The sequenced material came from PBMCs. The rearrangement joins TRBV6-5 to TRBJ2-1; D is uncertain. This sequence was found in a young man in good health and CMV-seropositive. Written as DNA, the CDR3 is TGTGCCAGCACCTCCGAGTCCTACAATGAGCAGTTCTTC. Its protein product is CASTSESYNEQFF.